This T cell receptor beta chain was identified during a study of blood T cell repertoires in COVID-19 (TCRdb year 2020). Looking at the study overall: Samples from collaborators originated in the United States, Italy and Spain and spanned both the acute and convalescent phases of COVID-19. The material from the prospective study consisted of cDNA or gDNA derived from T cells, B-cell-depleted T cells, or PBMCs. The dataset comprised deeply sampled blood TCRbeta repertoires from subjects exposed to, actively infected with, or recovered from COVID-19. The repertoires were released in a freely available public database intended as a resource for research on the immune response to SARS-CoV-2. The samples were drawn from the first 160 participants of the ongoing ImmuneRACE study and from 950 to 1,500 subjects provided by 6 global collaborators. The sample metadata nearly always contained a de-identified subject ID, COVID-19 status, age in years and sex. Where available, HLA class I and class II types were taken from metadata supplied by the sample provider and were not determined by assay-based typing. General findings and caveats noted by the study authors: The amount of clinical and demographic metadata varied by source and participant and was provided uncurated.

Note on this clone: This receptor's antigen is unknown. The input lacks base qualities; no much larger clone sits a single base away.

Enrolling through a virtual design, the prospective study's participants ranged in age from roughly 18 to 95 years and lived across roughly 24 United States geographic areas. Cohort assignment in the prospective study relied on participant-reported clinical history from a screening survey and a study questionnaire. For ImmuneRACE Cohort 3, a participant was defined as recovered based on two consecutive negative NP/OP PCR tests, clearance by a healthcare professional, or resolution of symptoms. In the prospective study, whole blood, serum and a nasopharyngeal or oropharyngeal swab were collected from each participant by mobile phlebotomists. Additional blood draws and questionnaires over an approximately 2-month period could optionally be provided by prospective study participants. Prospective study blood samples were shipped either frozen or at room temperature before DNA extraction. V is cut by 2 bases and J by 0 bases, and the space between the germline ends is 11 bases. Including the terminal cysteine and phenylalanine, the CDR3 comprises 15 residues. Only the CDR3 region is kept as DNA, spanning 45 bases read in frame from base 1. CDR1 is given as GTSNPN and CDR2 as SVGIG, both from the germline V gene (reference sequence).

TCRbeta CDR3 regions were amplified from genomic DNA using the immunoSEQ Assay, a bias-controlled multiplex PCR. For the original study's pipeline: The number of nucleated cells in each sample was estimated by amplification of reference gene primers within the assay. To quantify the absolute abundance of each unique TCRbeta CDR3 rearrangement, sequence reads were collapsed and filtered. Productive Simpson clonality was computed per sample as the square root of Simpson's diversity index over productive rearrangements. Held by TCRdb, this immuneACCESS table contains in-frame sequences only and omits some clones. Under half of the omission traces to an unresolved V gene where checked; the cause of the rest is unknown. The V and J calls and clone size were taken over from that table, and D and trimming were inferred from the DNA. The sample table holds approximately 210,000 clones, of which 87% were seen once. 2% to 2.5% of the sample belongs to the ten largest clones.

The V and J segments used are TRBV30 and TRBJ1-3; no D gene call is confident. The sequencing input was PBMCs or T cells enriched from blood (not recorded which). This sequence originates from a woman aged 30 to 39 who had recovered from COVID-19. The CDR3 in this case is CAWSQRDFSGNTIYF. The nucleotide sequence reads as follows: TGTGCCTGGAGTCAACGGGATTTCTCTGGAAACACCATATATTTT. This CDR3, with the reference TRBV30 and TRBJ1-3 proteins standing in past its ends, gives the full variable domain SQTIHQWPATLVQPVGSPLSLECTVEGTSNPNLYWYRQAAGRGLQLLFYSVGIGQISSEVPQNLSASRPQDRQFILSSKKLLLSDSGFYLCAWSQRDFSGNTIYFGEGSWLTVV.